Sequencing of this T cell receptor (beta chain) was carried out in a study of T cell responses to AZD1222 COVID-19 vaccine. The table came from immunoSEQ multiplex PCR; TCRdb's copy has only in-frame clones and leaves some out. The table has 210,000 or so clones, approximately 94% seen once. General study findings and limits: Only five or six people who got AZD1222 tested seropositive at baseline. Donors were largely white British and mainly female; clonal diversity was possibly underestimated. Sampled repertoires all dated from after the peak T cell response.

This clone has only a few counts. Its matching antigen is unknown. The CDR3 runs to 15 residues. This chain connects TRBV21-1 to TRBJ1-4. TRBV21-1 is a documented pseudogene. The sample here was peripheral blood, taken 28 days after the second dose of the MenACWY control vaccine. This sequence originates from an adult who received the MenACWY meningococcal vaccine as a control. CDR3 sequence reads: CASSLPGLLNEKLFF. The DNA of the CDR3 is TGTGCCAGCAGCCTCCCGGGACTGCTTAATGAAAAACTGTTTTTT.